This TCR beta chain is from a study of spatial heterogeneity in lung cancer. Whole-study context: An average of more than ten raw reads was observed per unique TCR and UMI combination.

Study-wide points: Tumoral mutation counts were tracked by counts of expanded intratumoral alpha and beta TCRs.

This clonotype occurred many times. Its cognate antigen is unknown. TCRdb used MiXCR to reprocess the 5' RACE reads, holding one entry per CDR3 protein. This table has under 3,000 distinct CDR3 sequences, roughly 5% appearing once. The time point here: sample taken at primary tumor resection. The CDR3 extends over 16 amino acids. Trimming took 5 bases from V and 2 from J; bases not matched to a gene: 8. Germline V gene data show CDR1 as MDHEN and CDR2 as SYDVKM. The source material was lung tumor tissue, sampled at surgery. The source is a male donor with early-stage non-small cell lung cancer. The rearrangement joins TRBV28 to TRBJ2-2; 7 bases match TRBD1. CDR3 DNA: TGTGCCAGCAGTAAGATGACAGGGACCAACACCGGGGAGCTGTTTTTT. It translates to CASSKMTGTNTGELFF.